The T cell receptor beta chain described here comes from a study of T-cell memory formation after mild COVID-19. On the study more broadly: The TCR clusters were mostly specific to one donor.

Of note for this clonotype: Its antigen remains unidentified.

5'RACE with constant-segment primers yielded barcoded, UMI-tagged TCR alpha and TCR beta cDNA libraries. TCRdb reprocessed the 5' RACE reads via MiXCR and lists one record per CDR3 protein. The data show more than 150,000 distinct CDR3 sequences, 20% to 25% seen once. Study results and limitations: Chiefly within CM and EM were the contracting CD4+ clones; CD8+ ones were within EMRA.

This CDR3 spans 15 amino acids. The germline gives CDR1 MNHEY, CDR2 SVGAGI. The V gene lost 4 bases and the J gene lost 1 base, with 14 bases spanning the gap. The chain links TRBV6-5 to TRBJ2-7, with D maybe TRBD1 (6 bases). The material sequenced was PBMCs or a T cell subset sorted from them (not recorded which). The clonotype comes from an adult woman who had mild COVID-19 (a few samples of this study predate the infection). Cell type and time point are not known. The CDR3 here is CASSSQDRTSYEQYF. CDR3 DNA: TGTGCCAGCAGTTCTCAGGACAGAACGTCCTACGAGCAGTACTTC.